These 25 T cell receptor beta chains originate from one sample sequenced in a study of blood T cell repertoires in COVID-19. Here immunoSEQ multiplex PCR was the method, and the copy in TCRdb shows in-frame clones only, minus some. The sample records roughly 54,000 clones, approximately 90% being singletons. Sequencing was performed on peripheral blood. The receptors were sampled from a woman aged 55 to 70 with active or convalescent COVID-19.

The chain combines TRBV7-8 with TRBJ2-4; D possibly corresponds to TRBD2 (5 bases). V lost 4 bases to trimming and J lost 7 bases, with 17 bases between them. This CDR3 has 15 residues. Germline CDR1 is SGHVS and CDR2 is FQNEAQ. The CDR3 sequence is CASSSWELIGNIQYF. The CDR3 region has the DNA TGTGCCAGCAGCTCCTGGGAGTTAATAGGGAACATTCAGTACTTC.

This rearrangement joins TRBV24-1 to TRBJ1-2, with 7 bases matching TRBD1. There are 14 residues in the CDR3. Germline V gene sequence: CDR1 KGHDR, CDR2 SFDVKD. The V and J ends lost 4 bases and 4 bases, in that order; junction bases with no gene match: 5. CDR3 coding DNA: TGTGCCACCAGTGAGGGGACAGCCAGCTATGGCTACACCTTC. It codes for CATSEGTASYGYTF.

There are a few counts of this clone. The CDR3 loop is CASSGTDSMNTEAFF. CDR3 coding DNA: TGTGCCAGTAGTGGCACCGACAGCATGAACACTGAAGCTTTCTTT. V and J are TRBV19 and TRBJ1-1; perhaps TRBD1 as D (5 bases). This CDR3 is 15 amino acids long. Looked up from germline, CDR1 is LNHDA and CDR2 is SQIVND (reference sequence). V gave up 5 bases and J gave up 0 bases, with 13 bases separating them.

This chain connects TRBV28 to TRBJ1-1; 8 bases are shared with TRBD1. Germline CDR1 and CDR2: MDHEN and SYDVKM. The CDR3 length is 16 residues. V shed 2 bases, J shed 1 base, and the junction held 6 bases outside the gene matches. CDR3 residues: CASSLLPGGANTEAFF. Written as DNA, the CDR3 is TGTGCCAGCAGTTTACTTCCAGGGGGCGCGAACACTGAAGCTTTCTTT.

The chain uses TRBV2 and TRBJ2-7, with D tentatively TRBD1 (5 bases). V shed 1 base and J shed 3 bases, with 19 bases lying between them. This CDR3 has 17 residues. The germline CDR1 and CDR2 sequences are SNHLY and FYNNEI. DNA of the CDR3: TGTGCCAGCAGTGAAGGGGGCCCGGAGCTTCGGGTCTACGAGCAGTACTTC. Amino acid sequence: CASSEGGPELRVYEQYF.

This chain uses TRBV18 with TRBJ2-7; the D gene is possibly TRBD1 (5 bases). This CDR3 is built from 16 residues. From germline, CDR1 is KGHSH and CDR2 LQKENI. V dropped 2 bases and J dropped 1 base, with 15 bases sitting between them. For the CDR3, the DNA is TGTGCCAGCTCACCATATGGAGACAGCGCATCCTACGAGCAGTACTTC. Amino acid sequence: CASSPYGDSASYEQYF.

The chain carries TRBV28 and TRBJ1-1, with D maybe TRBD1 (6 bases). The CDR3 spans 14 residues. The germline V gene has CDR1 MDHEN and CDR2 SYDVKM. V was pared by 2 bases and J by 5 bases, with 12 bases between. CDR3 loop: CASSLAGAGTEAFF. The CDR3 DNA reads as TGTGCCAGCAGTTTAGCGGGGGCCGGAACTGAAGCTTTCTTT.

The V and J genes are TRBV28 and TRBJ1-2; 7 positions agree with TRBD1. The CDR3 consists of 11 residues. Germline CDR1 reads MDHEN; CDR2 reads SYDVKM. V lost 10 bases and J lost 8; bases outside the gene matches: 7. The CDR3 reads CATTGVGGYTF. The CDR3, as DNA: TGTGCCACCACAGGGGTGGGCGGCTACACCTTC.

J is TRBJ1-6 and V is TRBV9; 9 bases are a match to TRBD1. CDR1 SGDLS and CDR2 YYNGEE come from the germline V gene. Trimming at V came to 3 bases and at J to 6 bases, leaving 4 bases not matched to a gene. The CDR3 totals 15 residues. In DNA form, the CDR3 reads TGTGCCAGCAGCGGACAGGGGGGACTTAATTCACCCCTCCACTTT. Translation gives CASSGQGGLNSPLHF.

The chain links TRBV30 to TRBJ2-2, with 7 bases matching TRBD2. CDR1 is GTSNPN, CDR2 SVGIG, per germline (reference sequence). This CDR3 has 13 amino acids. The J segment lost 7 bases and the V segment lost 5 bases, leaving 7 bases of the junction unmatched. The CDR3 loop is CAWGGSRIGELFF. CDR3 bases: TGTGCCTGGGGCGGGAGTAGGATCGGGGAGCTGTTTTTT.

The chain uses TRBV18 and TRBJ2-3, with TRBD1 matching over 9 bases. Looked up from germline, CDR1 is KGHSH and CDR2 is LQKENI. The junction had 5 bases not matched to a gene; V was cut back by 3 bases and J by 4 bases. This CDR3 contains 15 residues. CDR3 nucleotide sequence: TGTGCCAGCTCACCGGGACAGGGTACGGCAGATACGCAGTATTTT. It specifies CASSPGQGTADTQYF.

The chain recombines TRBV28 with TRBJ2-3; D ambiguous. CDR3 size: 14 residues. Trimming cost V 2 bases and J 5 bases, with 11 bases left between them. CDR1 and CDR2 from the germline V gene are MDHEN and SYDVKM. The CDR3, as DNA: TGTGCCAGCAGTTTACCCAAGACTCGAGATACGCAGTATTTT. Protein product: CASSLPKTRDTQYF.

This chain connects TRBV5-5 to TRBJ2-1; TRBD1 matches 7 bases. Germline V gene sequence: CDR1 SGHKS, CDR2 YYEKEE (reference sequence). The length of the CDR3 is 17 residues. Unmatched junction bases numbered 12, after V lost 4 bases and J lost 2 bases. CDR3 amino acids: CASSPGQLIYTYNEQFF. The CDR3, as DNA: TGTGCCAGCAGCCCGGGACAGTTAATTTACACCTACAATGAGCAGTTCTTC.

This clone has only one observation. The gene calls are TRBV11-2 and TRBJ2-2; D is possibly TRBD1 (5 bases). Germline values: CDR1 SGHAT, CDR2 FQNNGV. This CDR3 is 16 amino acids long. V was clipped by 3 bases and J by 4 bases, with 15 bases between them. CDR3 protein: CASSLPGPGPTGELFF. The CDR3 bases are TGTGCCAGCAGCTTGCCCGGGCCAGGGCCCACCGGGGAGCTGTTTTTT.

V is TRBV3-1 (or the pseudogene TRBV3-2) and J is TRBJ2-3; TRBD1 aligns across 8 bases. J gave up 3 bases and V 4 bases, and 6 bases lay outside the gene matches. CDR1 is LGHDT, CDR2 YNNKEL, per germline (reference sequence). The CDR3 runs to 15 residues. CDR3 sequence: CASSRRQGRTDTQYF. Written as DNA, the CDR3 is TGTGCCAGCAGCCGCCGACAGGGGAGAACAGATACGCAGTATTTT.

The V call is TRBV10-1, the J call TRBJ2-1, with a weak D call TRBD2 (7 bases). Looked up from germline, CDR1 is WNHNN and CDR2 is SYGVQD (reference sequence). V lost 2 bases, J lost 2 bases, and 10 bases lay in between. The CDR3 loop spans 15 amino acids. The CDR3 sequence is CASSEGRGAYNEQFF. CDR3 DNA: TGCGCCAGCAGTGAGGGGAGGGGGGCCTACAATGAGCAGTTCTTC.

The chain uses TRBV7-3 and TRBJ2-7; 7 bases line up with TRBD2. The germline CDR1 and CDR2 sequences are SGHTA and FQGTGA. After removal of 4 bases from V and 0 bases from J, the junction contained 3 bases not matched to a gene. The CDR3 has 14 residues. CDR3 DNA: TGTGCCAGCAGCTCCTCTAGCGGCTCCTACGAGCAGTACTTC. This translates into CASSSSSGSYEQYF.

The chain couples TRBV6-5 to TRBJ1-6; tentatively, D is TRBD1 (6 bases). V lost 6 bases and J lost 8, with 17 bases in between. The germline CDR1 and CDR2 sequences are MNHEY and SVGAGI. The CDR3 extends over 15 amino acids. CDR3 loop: CASRASGTPDSPLHF. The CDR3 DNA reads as TGTGCCAGCAGAGCTTCCGGGACACCAGATTCACCCCTCCACTTT.

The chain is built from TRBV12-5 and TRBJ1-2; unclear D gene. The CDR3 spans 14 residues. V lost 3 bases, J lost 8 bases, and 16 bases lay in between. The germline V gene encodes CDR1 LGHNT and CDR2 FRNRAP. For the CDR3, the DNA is TGTGCTAGTGGTTTTTCATCGGGGATTGGGGGCTACACCTTC. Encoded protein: CASGFSSGIGGYTF.

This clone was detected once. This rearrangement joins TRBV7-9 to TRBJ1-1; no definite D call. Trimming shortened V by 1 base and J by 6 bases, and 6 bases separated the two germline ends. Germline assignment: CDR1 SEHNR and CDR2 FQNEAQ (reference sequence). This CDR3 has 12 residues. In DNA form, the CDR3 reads TGTGCCAGCAGCTTAGACCGGGCTGAAGCTTTCTTT. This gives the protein CASSLDRAEAFF.

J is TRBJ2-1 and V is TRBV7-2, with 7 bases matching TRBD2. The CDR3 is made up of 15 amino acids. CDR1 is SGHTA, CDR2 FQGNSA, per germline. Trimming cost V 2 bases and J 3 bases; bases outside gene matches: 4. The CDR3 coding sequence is TGTGCCAGCAGCTTAACGGGCGGGAGCTACAATGAGCAGTTCTTC. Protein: CASSLTGGSYNEQFF.

The CDR3 spells CASSRTGGSYGYTF. CDR3 in DNA: TGTGCCAGCAGCCGCACAGGGGGCTCTTATGGCTACACCTTC. The genes are TRBV7-3 and TRBJ1-2; 9 bases are shared with TRBD1. The CDR3 spans 14 residues. With V trimmed by 5 bases and J by 5 bases, 6 bases remained unmatched. Per germline, CDR1 SGHTA and CDR2 FQGTGA.

CDR3 amino acids: CASTPTGLSNQPQHF. The DNA for the CDR3 is TGCGCCAGCACGCCTACAGGGCTCTCAAATCAGCCCCAGCATTTT. This rearrangement joins TRBV5-1 to TRBJ1-5, with D possibly matching TRBD1 (6 bases). Germline loops: CDR1 SGHRS, CDR2 YFSETQ. With 6 bases removed from V and 4 bases from J, the gap between germline ends came to 17 bases. The CDR3 is 15 residues long.

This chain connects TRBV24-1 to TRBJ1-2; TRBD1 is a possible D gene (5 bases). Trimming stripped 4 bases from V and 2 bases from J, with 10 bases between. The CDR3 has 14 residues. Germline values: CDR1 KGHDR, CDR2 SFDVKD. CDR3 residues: CATSETQGNYGYTF. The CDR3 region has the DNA TGTGCCACCAGTGAGACTCAGGGCAACTATGGCTACACCTTC.

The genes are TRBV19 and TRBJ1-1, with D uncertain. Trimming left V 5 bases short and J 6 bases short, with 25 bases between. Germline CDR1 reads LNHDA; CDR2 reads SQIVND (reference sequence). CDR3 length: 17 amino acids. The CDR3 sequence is CASSPRPPGTPYAEAFF. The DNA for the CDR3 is TGTGCCAGTAGTCCCAGGCCCCCCGGAACGCCTTACGCTGAAGCTTTCTTT.